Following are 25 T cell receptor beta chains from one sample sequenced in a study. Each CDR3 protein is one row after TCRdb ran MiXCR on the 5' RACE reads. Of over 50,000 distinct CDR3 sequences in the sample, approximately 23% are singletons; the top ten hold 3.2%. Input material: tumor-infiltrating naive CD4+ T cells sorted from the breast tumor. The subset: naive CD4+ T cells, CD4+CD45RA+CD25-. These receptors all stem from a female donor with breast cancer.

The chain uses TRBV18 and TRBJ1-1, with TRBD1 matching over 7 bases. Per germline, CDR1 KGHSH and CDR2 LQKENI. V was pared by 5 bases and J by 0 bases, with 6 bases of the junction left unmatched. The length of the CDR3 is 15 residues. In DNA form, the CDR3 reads TGTGCCAGCTCAATGACAGGGACAATGAACACTGAAGCTTTCTTT. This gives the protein CASSMTGTMNTEAFF.

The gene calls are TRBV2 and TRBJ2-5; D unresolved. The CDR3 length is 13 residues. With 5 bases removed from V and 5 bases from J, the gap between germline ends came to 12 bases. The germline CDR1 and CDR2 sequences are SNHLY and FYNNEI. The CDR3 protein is CASSFLTSETQYF. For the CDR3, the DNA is TGTGCCAGCAGTTTCTTGACTTCGGAGACCCAGTACTTC.

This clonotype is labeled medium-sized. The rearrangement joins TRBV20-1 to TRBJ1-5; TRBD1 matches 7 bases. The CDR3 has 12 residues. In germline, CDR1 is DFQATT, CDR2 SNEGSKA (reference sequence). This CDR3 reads CSGTDNNQPQHF. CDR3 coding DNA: TGCAGCGGGACAGATAATAATCAGCCCCAGCATTTT.

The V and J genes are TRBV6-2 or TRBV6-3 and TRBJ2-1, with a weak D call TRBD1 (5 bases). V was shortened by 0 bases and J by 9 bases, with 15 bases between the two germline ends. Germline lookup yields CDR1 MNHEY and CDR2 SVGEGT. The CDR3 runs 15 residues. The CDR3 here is CASSYSTESRIEQFF. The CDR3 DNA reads TGTGCCAGCAGTTACTCGACAGAATCAAGGATTGAGCAGTTCTTC.

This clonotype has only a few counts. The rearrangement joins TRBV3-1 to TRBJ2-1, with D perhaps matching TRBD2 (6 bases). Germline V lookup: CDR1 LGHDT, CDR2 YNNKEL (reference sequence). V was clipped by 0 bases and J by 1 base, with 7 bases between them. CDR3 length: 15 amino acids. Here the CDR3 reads CASSQDSGSYNEQFF. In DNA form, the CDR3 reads TGTGCCAGCAGCCAAGATAGCGGTTCCTACAATGAGCAGTTCTTC.

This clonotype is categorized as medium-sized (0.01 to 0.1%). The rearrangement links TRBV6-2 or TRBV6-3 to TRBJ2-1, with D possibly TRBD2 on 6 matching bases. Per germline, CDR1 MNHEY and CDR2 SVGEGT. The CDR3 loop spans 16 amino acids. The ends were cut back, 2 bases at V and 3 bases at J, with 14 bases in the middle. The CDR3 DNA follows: TGTGCCAGCAGTTACACCCCTGGAGGGGTCTACAATGAGCAGTTCTTC. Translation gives CASSYTPGGVYNEQFF.

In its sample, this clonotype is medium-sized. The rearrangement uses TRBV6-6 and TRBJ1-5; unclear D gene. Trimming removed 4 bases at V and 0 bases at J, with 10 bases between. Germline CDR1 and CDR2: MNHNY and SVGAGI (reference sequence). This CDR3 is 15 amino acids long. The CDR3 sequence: CASSWGSNSNQPQHF. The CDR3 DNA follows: TGTGCCAGCAGTTGGGGATCCAATAGCAATCAGCCCCAGCATTTT.

Here the CDR3 reads CASSNQGLAGDEQYF. CDR3 in DNA: TGTGCCAGCAGCAATCAAGGACTAGCGGGAGACGAGCAGTACTTC. This chain uses TRBV27 with TRBJ2-7; 13 positions agree with TRBD2. The J segment lost 5 bases and the V segment lost 6 bases, leaving 7 bases of the junction unmatched. From germline, CDR1 is MNHEY and CDR2 SMNVEV (reference sequence). The CDR3 runs to 15 residues.

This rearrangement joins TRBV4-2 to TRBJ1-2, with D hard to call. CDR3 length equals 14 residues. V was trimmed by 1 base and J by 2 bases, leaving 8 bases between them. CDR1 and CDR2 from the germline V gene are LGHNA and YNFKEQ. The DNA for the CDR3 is TGTGCCAGCAGCCAAGGATTAGAGAACTATGGCTACACCTTC. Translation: CASSQGLENYGYTF.

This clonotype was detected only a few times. Written as DNA, the CDR3 is TGTGCCAGCAGCCCCACTAGCGGAGGGGGCACAGATACGCAGTATTTT. Its translation is CASSPTSGGGTDTQYF. V usage is TRBV7-2 and J usage is TRBJ2-3; TRBD2 aligns across 8 bases. Germline CDR1 is SGHTA and CDR2 is FQGNSA. The length of the CDR3 is 16 residues. The J segment lost 1 base and the V segment lost 5 bases, leaving 8 bases of the junction unmatched. Supplemented by reference TRBV7-2 and TRBJ2-3, the full variable domain reads GAGVSQSPSNKVTEKGKDVELRCDPISGHTALYWYRQSLGQGLEFLIYFQGNSAPDKSGLPSDRFSAERTGGSVSTLTIQRTQQEDSAVYLCASSPTSGGGTDTQYFGPGTRLTVL.

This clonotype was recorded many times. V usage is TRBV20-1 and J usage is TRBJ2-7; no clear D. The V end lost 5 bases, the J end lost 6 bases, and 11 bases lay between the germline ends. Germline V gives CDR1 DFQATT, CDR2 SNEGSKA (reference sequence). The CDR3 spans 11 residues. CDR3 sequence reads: CSASGLPEQYF. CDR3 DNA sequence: TGCAGTGCTTCGGGCCTACCCGAGCAGTACTTC.

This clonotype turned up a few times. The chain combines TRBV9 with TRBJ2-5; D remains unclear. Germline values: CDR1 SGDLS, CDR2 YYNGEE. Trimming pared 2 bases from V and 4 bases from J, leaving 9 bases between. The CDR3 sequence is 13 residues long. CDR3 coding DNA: TGTGCCAGCAGCGTTAGAGTACGAGAGACCCAGTACTTC. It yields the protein CASSVRVRETQYF.

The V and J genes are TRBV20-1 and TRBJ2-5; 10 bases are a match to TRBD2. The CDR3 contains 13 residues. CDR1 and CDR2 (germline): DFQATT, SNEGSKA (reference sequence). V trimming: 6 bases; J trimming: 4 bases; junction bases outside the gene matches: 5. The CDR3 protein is CSAETSGTETQYF. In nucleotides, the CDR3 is TGCAGTGCAGAAACTAGCGGGACAGAGACCCAGTACTTC.

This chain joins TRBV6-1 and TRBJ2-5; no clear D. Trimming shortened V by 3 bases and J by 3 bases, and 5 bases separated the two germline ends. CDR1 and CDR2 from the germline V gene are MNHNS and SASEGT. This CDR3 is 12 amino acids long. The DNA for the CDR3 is TGTGCCAGCAGTGACACTGAAGAGACCCAGTACTTC. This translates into CASSDTEETQYF.

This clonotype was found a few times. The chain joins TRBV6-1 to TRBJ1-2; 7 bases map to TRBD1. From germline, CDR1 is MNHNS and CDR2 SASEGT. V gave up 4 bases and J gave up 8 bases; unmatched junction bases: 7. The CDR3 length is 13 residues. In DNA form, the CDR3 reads TGTGCCAGCAGTGCAGACAGGGTCGGGGGCTACACCTTC. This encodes CASSADRVGGYTF.

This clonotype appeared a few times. The CDR3 region has the DNA TGTGCCAGCAGCCAAGATGCGGCCCTAAGGGATACGCAGTATTTT. This translates into CASSQDAALRDTQYF. The V and J genes are TRBV4-2 and TRBJ2-3; D uncertain. The ends were cut back, 0 bases at V and 6 bases at J, with 13 bases in the middle. The CDR3 has 15 residues. Germline CDR1 is LGHNA and CDR2 is YNFKEQ.

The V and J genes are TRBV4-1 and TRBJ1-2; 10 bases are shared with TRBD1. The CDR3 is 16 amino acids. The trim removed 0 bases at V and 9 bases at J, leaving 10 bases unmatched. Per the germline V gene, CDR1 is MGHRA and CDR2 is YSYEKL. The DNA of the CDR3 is TGCGCCAGCAGCCAAGAGATGACAGGGGGCGCCCATCGCTACACCTTC. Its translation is CASSQEMTGGAHRYTF.

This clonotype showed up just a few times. As DNA, the CDR3 is TGTGCCAGCAGCCAGAGCGGGGGTATCACTGAAGCTTTCTTT. This sequence encodes CASSQSGGITEAFF. The J gene is TRBJ1-1, the V gene TRBV7-9; TRBD1 might be the D (5 bases). Germline V CDR1 and CDR2: SEHNR, FQNEAQ (reference sequence). The ends were cut back, 5 bases at V and 4 bases at J, with 14 bases in the middle. This CDR3 is 14 amino acids long.

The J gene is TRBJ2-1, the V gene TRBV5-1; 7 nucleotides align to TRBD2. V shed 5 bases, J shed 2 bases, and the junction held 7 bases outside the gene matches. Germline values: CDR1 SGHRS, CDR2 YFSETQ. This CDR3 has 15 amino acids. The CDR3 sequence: CASSMDGRTYNEQFF. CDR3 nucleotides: TGCGCCAGCAGTATGGACGGGAGGACCTACAATGAGCAGTTCTTC.

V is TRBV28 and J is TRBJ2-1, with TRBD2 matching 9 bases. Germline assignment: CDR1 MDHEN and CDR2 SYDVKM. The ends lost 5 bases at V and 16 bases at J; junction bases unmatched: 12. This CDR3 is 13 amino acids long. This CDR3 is CASSTHPGLARFF. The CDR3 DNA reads TGTGCCAGCAGTACACACCCGGGACTAGCTCGTTTCTTC. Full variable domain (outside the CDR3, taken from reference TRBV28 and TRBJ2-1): DVKVTQSSRYLVKRTGEKVFLECVQDMDHENMFWYRQDPGLGLRLIYFSYDVKMKEKGDIPEGYSVSREKKERFSLILESASTNQTSMYLCASSTHPGLARFFGPGTRLTVL.

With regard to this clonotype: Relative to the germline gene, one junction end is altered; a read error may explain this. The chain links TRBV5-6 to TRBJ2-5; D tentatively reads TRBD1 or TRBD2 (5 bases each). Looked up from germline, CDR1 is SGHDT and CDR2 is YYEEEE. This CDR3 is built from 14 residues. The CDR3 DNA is TGTACCAGCAGCTCAGAGCTAGGGGAGGAGACCCAGTACTTC. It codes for CTSSSELGEETQYF.

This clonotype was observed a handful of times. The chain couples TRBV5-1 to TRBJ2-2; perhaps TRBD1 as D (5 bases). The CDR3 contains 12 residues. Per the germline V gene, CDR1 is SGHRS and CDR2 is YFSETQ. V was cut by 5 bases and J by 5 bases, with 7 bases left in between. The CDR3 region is CASRGQTGELFF. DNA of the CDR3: TGCGCCAGCAGGGGGCAGACCGGGGAGCTGTTTTTT.

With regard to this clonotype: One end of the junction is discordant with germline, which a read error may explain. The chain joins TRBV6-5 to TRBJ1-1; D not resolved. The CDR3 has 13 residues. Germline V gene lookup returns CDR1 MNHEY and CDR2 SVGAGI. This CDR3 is CAGSYQLNTEAFF. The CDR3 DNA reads TGTGCCGGCAGTTATCAGCTTAACACTGAAGCTTTCTTT.

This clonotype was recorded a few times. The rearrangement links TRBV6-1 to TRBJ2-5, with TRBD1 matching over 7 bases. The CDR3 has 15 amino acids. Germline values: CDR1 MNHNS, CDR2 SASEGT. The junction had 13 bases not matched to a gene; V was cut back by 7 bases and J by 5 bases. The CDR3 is CASIKGATLGETQYF. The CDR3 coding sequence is TGTGCCAGCATTAAGGGGGCGACACTCGGGGAGACCCAGTACTTC.

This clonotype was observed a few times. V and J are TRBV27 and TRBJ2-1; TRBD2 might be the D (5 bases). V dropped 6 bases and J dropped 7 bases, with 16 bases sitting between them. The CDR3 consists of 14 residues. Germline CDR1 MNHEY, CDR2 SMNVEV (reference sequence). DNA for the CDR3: TGTGCCAGCAGCTCAGCGGAACGCCTTAATGAGCAGTTCTTC. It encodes CASSSAERLNEQFF.